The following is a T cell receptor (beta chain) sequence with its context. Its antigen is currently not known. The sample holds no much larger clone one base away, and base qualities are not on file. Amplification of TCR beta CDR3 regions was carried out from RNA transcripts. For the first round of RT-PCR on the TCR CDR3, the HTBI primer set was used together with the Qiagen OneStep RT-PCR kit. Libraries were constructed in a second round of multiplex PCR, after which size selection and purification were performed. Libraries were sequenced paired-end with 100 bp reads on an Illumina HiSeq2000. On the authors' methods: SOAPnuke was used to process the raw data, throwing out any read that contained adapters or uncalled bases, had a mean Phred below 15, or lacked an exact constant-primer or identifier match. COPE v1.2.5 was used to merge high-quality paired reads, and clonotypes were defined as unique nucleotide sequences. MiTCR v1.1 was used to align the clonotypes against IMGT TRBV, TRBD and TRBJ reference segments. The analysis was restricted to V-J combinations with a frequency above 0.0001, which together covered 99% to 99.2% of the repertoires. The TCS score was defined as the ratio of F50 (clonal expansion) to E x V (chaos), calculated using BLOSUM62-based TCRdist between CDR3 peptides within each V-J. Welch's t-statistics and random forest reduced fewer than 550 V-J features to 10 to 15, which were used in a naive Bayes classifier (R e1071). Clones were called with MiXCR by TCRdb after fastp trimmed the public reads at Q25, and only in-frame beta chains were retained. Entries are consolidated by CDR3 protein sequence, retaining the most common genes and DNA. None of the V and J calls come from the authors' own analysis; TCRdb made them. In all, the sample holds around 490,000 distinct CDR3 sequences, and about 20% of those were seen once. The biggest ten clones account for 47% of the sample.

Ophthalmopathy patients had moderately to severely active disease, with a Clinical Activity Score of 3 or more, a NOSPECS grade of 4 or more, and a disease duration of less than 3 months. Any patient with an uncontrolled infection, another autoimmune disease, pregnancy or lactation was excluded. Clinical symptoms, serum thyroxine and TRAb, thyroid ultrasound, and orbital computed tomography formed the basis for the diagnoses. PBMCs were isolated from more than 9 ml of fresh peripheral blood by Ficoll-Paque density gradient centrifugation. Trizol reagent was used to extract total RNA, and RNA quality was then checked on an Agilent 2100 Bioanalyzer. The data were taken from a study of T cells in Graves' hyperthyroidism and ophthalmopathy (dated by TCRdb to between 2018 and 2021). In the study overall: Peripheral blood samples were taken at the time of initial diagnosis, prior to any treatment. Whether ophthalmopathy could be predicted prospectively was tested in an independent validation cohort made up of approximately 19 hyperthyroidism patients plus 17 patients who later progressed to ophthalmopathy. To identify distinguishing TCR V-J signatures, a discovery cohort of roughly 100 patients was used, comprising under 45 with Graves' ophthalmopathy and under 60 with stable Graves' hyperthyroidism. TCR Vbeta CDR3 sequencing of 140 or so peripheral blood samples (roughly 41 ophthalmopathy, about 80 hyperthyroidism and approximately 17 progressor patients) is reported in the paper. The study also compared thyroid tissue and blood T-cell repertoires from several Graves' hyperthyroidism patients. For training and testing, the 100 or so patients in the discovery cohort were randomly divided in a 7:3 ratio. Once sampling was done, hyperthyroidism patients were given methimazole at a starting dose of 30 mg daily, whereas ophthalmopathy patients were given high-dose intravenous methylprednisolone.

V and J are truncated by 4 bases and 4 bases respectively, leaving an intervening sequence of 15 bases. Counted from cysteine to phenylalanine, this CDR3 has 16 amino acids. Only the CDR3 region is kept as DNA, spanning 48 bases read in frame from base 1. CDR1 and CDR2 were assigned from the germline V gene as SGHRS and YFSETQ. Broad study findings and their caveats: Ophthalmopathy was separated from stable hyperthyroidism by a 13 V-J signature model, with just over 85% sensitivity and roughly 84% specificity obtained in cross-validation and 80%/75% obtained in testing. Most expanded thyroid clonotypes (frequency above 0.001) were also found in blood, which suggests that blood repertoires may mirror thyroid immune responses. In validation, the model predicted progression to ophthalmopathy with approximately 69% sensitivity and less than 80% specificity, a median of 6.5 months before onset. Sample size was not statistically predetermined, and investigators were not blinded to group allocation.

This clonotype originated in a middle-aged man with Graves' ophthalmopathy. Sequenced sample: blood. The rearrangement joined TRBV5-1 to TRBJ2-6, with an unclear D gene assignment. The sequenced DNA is TGCGCCAGCAGCCCCCCGGTCGGCGGAGGGGCCAACGTCCTGACTTTC. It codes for CASSPPVGGGANVLTF.